This T cell receptor beta chain was observed in a study of identical twins. Findings and limits, study-wide: Weaker excess twin sharing was observed in beta out-of-frame sequences.

This clonotype was detected many times. The antigen is unknown. Template switching (which added a universal primer site) was used, and cDNA carried unique molecular identifiers. Via MiXCR, TCRdb re-called the 5' RACE reads, giving one row per CDR3 protein. This table has some 690,000 distinct CDR3 sequences, 21% appearing once. The length of the CDR3 is 16 residues. Per germline, CDR1 SQVTM and CDR2 ANQGSEA. The trim removed 1 base at V and 1 base at J, leaving 5 bases unmatched. This sample also belongs to another study, concerning T cells expressing NK-cell markers. That paper adds: Researchers got TCR beta repertoires out of sorted CD3+CD56+NKG2C+, CD3+CD56+NKG2C- and CD3+CD56-NKG2C+ T cells. Out of eight donors sequenced, seven tested HCMV-seropositive and the remaining one seronegative.

This sequence originates from a woman aged 18-35 years in good health. The chain has TRBV29-1 and TRBJ2-1, with 9 bases matching TRBD2. Source material: PBMCs. CDR3 region: CSVEGAGGLSYNEQFF. As DNA, the CDR3 is TGCAGCGTTGAAGGGGCGGGAGGGCTTTCCTACAATGAGCAGTTCTTC.